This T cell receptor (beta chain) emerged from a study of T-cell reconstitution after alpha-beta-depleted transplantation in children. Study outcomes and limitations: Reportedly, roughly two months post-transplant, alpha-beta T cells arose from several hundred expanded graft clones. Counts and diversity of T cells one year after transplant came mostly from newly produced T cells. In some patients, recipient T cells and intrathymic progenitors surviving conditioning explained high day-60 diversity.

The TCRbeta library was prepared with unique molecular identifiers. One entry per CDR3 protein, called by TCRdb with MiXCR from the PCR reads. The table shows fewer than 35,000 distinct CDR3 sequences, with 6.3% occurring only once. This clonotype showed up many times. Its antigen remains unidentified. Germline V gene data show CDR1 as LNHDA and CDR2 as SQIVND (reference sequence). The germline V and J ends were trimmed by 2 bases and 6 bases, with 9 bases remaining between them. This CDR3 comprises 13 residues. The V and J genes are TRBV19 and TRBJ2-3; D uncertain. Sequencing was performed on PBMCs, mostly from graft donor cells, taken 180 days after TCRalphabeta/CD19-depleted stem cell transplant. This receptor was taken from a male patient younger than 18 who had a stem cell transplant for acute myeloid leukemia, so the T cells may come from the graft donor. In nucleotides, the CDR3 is TGTGCCAGTAGTATAAGATACCCCGATACGCAGTATTTT. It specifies CASSIRYPDTQYF.